Listed below are T cell receptor beta chains from one sample, sequenced in a study of OX40 agonist ivuxolimab in advanced cancers. Some clones are missing from TCRdb's copy, which holds only in-frame ones; the method was immunoSEQ multiplex PCR. The repertoire holds 55,000 to 80,000 clones, about 81% seen once, with about 1% in the top ten. The specimen was CD4+ or CD8+ T cells sorted from blood, collected in a trial of the OX40 agonist ivuxolimab. The source of these receptors is an adult with an advanced solid tumor such as melanoma, head and neck, liver or kidney cancer. The CDR3 runs from the conserved cysteine through the conserved F or W. The D gene is left open where the match is weak. Where a row states a size, it is once, few, many or the class of an expanded clone; other rows omit it.

.	TRBV19	TRBJ1-5	.	TGTGCCAGTAGTAGCGGGGGTCGGGGCAATCAGCCCCAGCATTTT	CASSSGGRGNQPQHF
.	TRBV6-1	TRBJ2-1	once	TGTGCCAGCAGTGTTGTAGGTCCCAATGAGCAGTTCTTC	CASSVVGPNEQFF
TRBD2	TRBV19	TRBJ2-1	.	TGTGCCAGTAGGGCAGACAGGGTGACTAGCGGGCGATCCTACAATGAGCAGTTCTTC	CASRADRVTSGRSYNEQFF
.	TRBV18	TRBJ1-1	.	TGTGCCAGCTCACCTGCGGGGGCGATGAACACTGAAGCTTTCTTT	CASSPAGAMNTEAFF
TRBD1	TRBV19	TRBJ1-1	.	TGTGCCAGTAGGGACAGGGGTTCAGGGAACACTGAAGCTTTCTTT	CASRDRGSGNTEAFF
.	TRBV28	TRBJ1-2	.	TGTGCCAGCAGTCCCGGCGGGATTACTAACTATGGCTACACCTTC	CASSPGGITNYGYTF
.	TRBV30	TRBJ2-2	.	TGTGCCTGGGGGGGGCAAGTCACCGGGGAGCTGTTTTTT	CAWGGQVTGELFF
.	TRBV25-1	TRBJ1-5	.	TGTGCCAGCAGTCCAGGGTGGGGTTATCAGCCCCAGCATTTT	CASSPGWGYQPQHF
.	TRBV18	TRBJ1-2	.	TGTGCCAGCTCACCCCTGGGCTGGACGGAGGCATATGGCTACACCTTC	CASSPLGWTEAYGYTF
TRBD1	TRBV7-2	TRBJ2-7	.	TGTGCCAGCAGCTTAAAACCTCCGGGACAGGGTTCTAGCGAGCAGTACTTC	CASSLKPPGQGSSEQYF
TRBD1	TRBV7-3	TRBJ2-2	.	TGTGCCAGCAGCTTAGGACAGGGGAATTTGGTCGGGGAGCTGTTTTTT	CASSLGQGNLVGELFF
TRBD1	TRBV5-1	TRBJ2-3	once	TGCGCCAGCAGCCCGAACAGGGGGCAGGGGACAGATACGCAGTATTTT	CASSPNRGQGTDTQYF
.	TRBV15	TRBJ1-1	.	TGTGCCACCAGCGAGGAGGGGCGGTGGAACACTGAAGCTTTCTTT	CATSEEGRWNTEAFF
.	TRBV11-2	TRBJ2-7	.	TGTGCCAGCAGCTTACTGAGCTACGAGCAGTACTTC	CASSLLSYEQYF
TRBD2	TRBV6-5	TRBJ2-7	once	TGTGCCAGCAGCTCTAGCGGGGGGGCAGGTTACGAGCAGTACTTC	CASSSSGGAGYEQYF
.	TRBV4-3	TRBJ1-4	once	TGCGCCAGCAGCCAAGTTAATGAAAAACTGTTTTTT	CASSQVNEKLFF
.	TRBV10-3	TRBJ2-7	.	TGTGCCACCGGGCTAGGCTACGAGCAGTACTTC	CATGLGYEQYF
TRBD1	TRBV7-8	TRBJ2-7	.	TGTGCCAGCAGCTTGGGACAGTTAGGCTACGAGCAGTACTTC	CASSLGQLGYEQYF
TRBD1	TRBV5-6	TRBJ2-7	.	TGTGCCAGCAGCGACAGGGCGAGAGACGAGCAGTACTTC	CASSDRARDEQYF
TRBD2	TRBV11-2	TRBJ2-7	.	TGTGCCAGCAGCTTAAACCTAGCGGGGGGCCGCCTGGGGCAGTACTTC	CASSLNLAGGRLGQYF
TRBD2	TRBV5-4	TRBJ2-5	few	TGTGCCAGCAGCTTGGGCGCCCGGGGGGTTGTAAAGACCCAGTACTTC	CASSLGARGVVKTQYF
TRBD1	TRBV30	TRBJ1-2	few	TGTGCCTGGAGTATTGTACAGGGGGCCCTTCCCCTATATGGCTACACCTTC	CAWSIVQGALPLYGYTF
TRBD1	TRBV5-1	TRBJ2-3	.	TGCGCCAGCAGCTTGCCCGGACAGGGGGATACGCAGTATTTT	CASSLPGQGDTQYF
.	TRBV7-8	TRBJ1-5	once	TGTGCCAGCAGCACTCGGGTCTTTAATTCAGGGAGAGACAGCAATCAGCCCCAGCATTTT	CASSTRVFNSGRDSNQPQHF
TRBD2	TRBV9	TRBJ2-5	.	TGTGCCAGCAGTTGGCGTAGAGGTGGCCTAGCGGGGGCTGGGGAGACCCAGTACTTC	CASSWRRGGLAGAGETQYF
TRBD1	TRBV10-3	TRBJ1-2	.	TGTGCCATCAACCACCTCTCGGACAGGGGAGGCTACACCTTC	CAINHLSDRGGYTF
.	TRBV11-2	TRBJ2-7	.	TGTGCCAGCAGCCACAATGCAGGTCCCTACGAGCAGTACTTC	CASSHNAGPYEQYF
TRBD1	TRBV5-1	TRBJ2-2	.	TGCGCCAGCAGCGCCGGACAGGGCCGGGCCACCGGGGAGCTGTTTTTT	CASSAGQGRATGELFF
.	TRBV4-3	TRBJ2-7	.	TGCGCCAGCAGCCAAGACGTGGGGGCCTCCACCTACGAGCAGTACTTC	CASSQDVGASTYEQYF
.	TRBV20-1	TRBJ1-3	.	TGCAGTGCTACGGATGGAAACACCATATATTTT	CSATDGNTIYF
.	TRBV18	TRBJ1-2	.	TGTGCCAGCTCACCAGAATTAAAGGGGGGATACGGCTACACCTTC	CASSPELKGGYGYTF
TRBD1	TRBV7-9	TRBJ1-4	.	TGTGCCAGCAGCAGAGGGACAGGGGGCCAAACAACTAATGAAAAACTGTTTTTT	CASSRGTGGQTTNEKLFF
.	TRBV18	TRBJ2-3	.	TGTGCCAGCTCACCAGGGGTCACAGATACGCAGTATTTT	CASSPGVTDTQYF
TRBD2	TRBV5-4	TRBJ2-5	.	TGTGCCAGCAGCTATCCGGGACTAGCATCGCCAGAGACCCAGTACTTC	CASSYPGLASPETQYF
.	TRBV6-5	TRBJ1-1	.	TGTGCCAGCACCCAGAGGTGGGTGAACACTGAAGCTTTCTTT	CASTQRWVNTEAFF
TRBD2	TRBV10-3	TRBJ2-3	few	TGTGCCATCAGGGTAGCGGGGGGGTACACAGATACGCAGTATTTT	CAIRVAGGYTDTQYF
.	TRBV29-1	TRBJ1-5	.	TGCAGCGTTGGGACACGGTACGGGCCCCAGCATTTT	CSVGTRYGPQHF